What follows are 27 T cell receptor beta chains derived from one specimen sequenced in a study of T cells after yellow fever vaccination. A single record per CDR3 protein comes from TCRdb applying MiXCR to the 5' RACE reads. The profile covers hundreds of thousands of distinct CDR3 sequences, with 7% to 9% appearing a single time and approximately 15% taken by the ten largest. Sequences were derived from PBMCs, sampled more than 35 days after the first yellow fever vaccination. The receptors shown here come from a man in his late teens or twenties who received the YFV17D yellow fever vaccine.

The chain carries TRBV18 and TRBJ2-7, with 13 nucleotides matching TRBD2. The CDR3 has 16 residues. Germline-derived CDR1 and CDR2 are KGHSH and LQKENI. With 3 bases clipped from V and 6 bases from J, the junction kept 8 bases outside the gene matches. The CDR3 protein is CASSPVGLAGASEQYF. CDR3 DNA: TGTGCCAGCTCACCTGTAGGACTAGCGGGGGCTTCCGAGCAGTACTTC. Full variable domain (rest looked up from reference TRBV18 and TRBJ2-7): NAGVMQNPRHLVRRRGQEARLRCSPMKGHSHVYWYRQLPEEGLKFMVYLQKENIIDESGMPKERFSAEFPKEGPSILRIQQVVRGDSAAYFCASSPVGLAGASEQYFGPGTRLTVT.

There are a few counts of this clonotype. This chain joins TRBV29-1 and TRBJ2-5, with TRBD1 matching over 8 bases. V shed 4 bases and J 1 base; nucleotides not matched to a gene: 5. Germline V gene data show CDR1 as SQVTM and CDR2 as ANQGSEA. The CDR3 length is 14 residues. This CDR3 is CSVAVDRVQETQYF. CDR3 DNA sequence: TGCAGCGTTGCGGTGGACAGGGTCCAAGAGACCCAGTACTTC.

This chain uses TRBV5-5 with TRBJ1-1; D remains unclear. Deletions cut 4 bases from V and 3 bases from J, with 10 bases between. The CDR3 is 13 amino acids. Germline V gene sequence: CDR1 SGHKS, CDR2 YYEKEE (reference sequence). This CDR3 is CASSIPVYTEAFF. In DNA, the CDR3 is TGTGCCAGCAGCATCCCAGTGTACACTGAAGCTTTCTTT.

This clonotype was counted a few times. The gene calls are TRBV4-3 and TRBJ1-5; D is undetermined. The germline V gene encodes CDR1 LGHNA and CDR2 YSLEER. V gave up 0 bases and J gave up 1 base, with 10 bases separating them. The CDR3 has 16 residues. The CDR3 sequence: CASSQDLAVSNQPQHF. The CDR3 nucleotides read TGCGCCAGCAGCCAAGATCTCGCAGTGAGCAATCAGCCCCAGCATTTT.

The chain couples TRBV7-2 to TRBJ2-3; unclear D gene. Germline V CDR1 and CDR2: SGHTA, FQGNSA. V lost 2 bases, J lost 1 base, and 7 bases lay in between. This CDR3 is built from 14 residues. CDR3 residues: CASSLRTCTDTQYF. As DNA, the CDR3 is TGTGCCAGCAGCTTAAGGACGTGCACAGATACGCAGTATTTT.

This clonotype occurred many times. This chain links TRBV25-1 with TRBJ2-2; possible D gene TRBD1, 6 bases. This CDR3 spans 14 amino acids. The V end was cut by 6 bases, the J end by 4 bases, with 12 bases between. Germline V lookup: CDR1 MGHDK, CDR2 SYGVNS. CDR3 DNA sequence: TGTGCCAGCAGCCCTCAGGGGAGCACCGGGGAGCTGTTTTTT. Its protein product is CASSPQGSTGELFF.

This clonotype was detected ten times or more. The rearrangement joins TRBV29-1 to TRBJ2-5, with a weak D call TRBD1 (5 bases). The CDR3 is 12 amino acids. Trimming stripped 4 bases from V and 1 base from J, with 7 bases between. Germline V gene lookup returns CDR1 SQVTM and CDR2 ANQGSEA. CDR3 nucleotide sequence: TGCAGCGTTGGCAGGGTCCAAGAGACCCAGTACTTC. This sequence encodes CSVGRVQETQYF. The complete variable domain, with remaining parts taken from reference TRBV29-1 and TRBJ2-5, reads SAVISQKPSRDICQRGTSLTIQCQVDSQVTMMFWYRQQPGQSLTLIATANQGSEATYESGFVIDKFPISRPNLTFSTLTVSNMSPEDSSIYLCSVGRVQETQYFGPGTRLLVL.

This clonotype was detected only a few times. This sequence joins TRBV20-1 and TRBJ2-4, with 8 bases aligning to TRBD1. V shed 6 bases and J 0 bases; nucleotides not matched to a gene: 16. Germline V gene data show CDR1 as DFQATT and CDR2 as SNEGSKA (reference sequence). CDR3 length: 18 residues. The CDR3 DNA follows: TGCAGTGCCCAGCGTAGGGACAGGACAATTCTAGCCAAAAACATTCAGTACTTC. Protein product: CSAQRRDRTILAKNIQYF.

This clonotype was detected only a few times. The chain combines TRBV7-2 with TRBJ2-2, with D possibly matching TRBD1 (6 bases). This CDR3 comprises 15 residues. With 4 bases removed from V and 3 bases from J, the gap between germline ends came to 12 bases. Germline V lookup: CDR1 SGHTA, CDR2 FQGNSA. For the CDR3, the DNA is TGTGCCAGCAGCTCCCGGGACATCCACACCGGGGAGCTGTTTTTT. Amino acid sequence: CASSSRDIHTGELFF.

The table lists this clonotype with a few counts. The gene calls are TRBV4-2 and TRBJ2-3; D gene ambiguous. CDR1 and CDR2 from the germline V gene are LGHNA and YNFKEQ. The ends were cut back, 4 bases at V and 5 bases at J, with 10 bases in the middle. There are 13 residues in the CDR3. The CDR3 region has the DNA TGTGCCAGCAGCCCCGAGCGCCTAGATACGCAGTATTTT. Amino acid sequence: CASSPERLDTQYF.

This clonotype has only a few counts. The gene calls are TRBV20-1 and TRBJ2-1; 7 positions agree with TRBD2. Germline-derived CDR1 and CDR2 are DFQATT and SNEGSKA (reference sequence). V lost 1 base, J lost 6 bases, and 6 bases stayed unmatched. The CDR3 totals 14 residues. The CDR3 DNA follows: TGCAGTGCTAGAGCCCCAGGCGGGGGCAATGAGCAGTTCTTC. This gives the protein CSARAPGGGNEQFF.

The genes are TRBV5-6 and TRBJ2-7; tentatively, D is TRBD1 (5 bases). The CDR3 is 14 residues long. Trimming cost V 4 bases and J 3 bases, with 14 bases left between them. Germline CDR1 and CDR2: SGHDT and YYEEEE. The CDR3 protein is CASSKRGTLYEQYF. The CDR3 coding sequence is TGTGCCAGCAGCAAAAGGGGCACTCTCTACGAGCAGTACTTC.

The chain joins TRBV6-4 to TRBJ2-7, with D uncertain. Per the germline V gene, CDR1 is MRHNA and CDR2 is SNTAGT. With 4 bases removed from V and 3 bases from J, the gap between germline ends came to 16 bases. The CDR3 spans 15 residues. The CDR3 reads CASSVSPRLLYEQYF. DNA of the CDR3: TGTGCCAGCAGTGTCTCCCCGAGACTCCTCTACGAGCAGTACTTC.

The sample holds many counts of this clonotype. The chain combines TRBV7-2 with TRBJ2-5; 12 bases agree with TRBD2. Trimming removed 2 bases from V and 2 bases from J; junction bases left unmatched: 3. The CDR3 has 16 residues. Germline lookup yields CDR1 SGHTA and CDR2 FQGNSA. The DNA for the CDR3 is TGTGCCAGCAGCTTAATGGGACTAGCGGGTCAAGAGACCCAGTACTTC. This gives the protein CASSLMGLAGQETQYF.

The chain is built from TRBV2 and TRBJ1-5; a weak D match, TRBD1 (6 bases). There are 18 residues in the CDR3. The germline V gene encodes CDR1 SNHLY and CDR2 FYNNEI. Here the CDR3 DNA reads TGTACCTTCTGTTCTATAGAGGTATCAGGGGATTATATTCAGCCCCAGCATTTT. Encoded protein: CTFCSIEVSGDYIQPQHF.

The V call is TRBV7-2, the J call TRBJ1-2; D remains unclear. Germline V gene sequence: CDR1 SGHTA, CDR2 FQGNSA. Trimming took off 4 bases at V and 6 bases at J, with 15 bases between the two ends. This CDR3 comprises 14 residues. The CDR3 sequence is CASSSRYSLHGYTF. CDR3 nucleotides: TGTGCCAGCAGCTCGCGATATTCCCTCCATGGCTACACCTTC.

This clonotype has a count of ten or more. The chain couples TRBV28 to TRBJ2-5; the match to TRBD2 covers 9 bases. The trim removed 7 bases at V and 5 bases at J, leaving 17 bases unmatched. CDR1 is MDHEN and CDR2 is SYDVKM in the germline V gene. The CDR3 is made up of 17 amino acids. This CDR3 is CASTPPVGLAGRETQYF. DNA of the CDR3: TGTGCCAGCACCCCTCCAGTAGGGCTAGCGGGGAGGGAGACCCAGTACTTC. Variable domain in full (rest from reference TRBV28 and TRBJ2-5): DVKVTQSSRYLVKRTGEKVFLECVQDMDHENMFWYRQDPGLGLRLIYFSYDVKMKEKGDIPEGYSVSREKKERFSLILESASTNQTSMYLCASTPPVGLAGRETQYFGPGTRLLVL.

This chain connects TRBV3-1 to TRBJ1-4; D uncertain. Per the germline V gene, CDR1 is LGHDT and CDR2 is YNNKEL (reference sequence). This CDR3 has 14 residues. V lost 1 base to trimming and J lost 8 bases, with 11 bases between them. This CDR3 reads CASSQGPGREKLFF. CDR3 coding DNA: TGTGCCAGCAGCCAAGGACCCGGGAGGGAAAAACTGTTTTTT. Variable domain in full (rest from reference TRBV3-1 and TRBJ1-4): DTAVSQTPKYLVTQMGNDKSIKCEQNLGHDTMYWYKQDSKKFLKIMFSYNNKELIINETVPNRFSPKSPDKAHLNLHINSLELGDSAVYFCASSQGPGREKLFFGSGTQLSVL.

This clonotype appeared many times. The DNA for the CDR3 is TGTGCCAGCAGCTTCGGGACTTCAGATACGCAGTATTTT. Translating gives CASSFGTSDTQYF. The chain joins TRBV7-3 to TRBJ2-3, with D possibly matching TRBD2 (6 bases). The CDR3 runs 13 residues. Germline V CDR1 and CDR2: SGHTA, FQGTGA. Between the trimmed V and J ends, which lost 3 bases and 4 bases, there was a span of 8 bases.

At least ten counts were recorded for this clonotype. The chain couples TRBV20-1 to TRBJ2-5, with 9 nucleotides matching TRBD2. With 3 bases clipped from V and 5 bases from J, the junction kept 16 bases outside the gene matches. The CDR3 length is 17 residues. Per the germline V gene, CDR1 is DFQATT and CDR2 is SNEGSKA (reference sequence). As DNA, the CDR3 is TGCAGTGCTAGCCCCGAGTACCTGCGGGGGGGGCAGGAGACCCAGTACTTC. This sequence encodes CSASPEYLRGGQETQYF.

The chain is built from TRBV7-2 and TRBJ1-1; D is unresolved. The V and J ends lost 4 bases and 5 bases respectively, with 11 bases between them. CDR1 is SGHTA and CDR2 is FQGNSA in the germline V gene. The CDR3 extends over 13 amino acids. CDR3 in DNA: TGTGCCAGCAGCTCAGGAGTCAGAACTGAAGCTTTCTTT. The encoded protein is CASSSGVRTEAFF.

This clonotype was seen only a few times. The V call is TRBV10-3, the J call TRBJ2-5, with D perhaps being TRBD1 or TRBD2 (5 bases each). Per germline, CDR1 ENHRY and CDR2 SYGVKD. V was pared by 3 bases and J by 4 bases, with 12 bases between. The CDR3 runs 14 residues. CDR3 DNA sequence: TGTGCCATCAGTGATAGCCGTGGGGGAGAGACCCAGTACTTC. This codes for CAISDSRGGETQYF.

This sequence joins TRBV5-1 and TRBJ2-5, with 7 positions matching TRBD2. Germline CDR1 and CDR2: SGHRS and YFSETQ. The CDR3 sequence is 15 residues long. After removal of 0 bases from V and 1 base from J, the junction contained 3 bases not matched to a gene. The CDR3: CASSLGDYTQETQYF. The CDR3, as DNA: TGCGCCAGCAGCTTGGGGGACTACACCCAAGAGACCCAGTACTTC.

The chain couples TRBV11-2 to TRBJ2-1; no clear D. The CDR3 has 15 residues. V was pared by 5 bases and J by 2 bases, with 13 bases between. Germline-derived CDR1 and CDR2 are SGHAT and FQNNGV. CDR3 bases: TGTGCCAGCAGCCCTGTGTGTGGTCCCTACAATGAGCAGTTCTTC. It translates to CASSPVCGPYNEQFF.

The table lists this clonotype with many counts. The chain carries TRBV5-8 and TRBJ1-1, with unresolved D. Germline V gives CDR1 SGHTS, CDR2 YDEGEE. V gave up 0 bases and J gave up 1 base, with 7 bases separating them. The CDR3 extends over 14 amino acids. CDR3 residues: CASSLDRRNTEAFF. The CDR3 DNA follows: TGTGCCAGCAGCTTGGACAGACGGAACACTGAAGCTTTCTTT.

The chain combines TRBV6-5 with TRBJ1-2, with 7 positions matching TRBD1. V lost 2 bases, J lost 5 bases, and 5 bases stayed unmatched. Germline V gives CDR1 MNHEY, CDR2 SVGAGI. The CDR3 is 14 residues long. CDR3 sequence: CASSYRRTGYGYTF. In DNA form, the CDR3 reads TGTGCCAGCAGTTACCGAAGGACAGGTTATGGCTACACCTTC.

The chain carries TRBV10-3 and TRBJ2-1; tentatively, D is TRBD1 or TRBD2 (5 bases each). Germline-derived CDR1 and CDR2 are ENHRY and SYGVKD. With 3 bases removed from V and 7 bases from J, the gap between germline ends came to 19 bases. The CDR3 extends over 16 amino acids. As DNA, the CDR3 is TGTGCCATCAGTGAACCGGGACGCCAACCGGGAAATGAGCAGTTCTTC. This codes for CAISEPGRQPGNEQFF.